This TCR beta chain stems from a study of glioma-infiltrating T cells after dendritic cell vaccination. About the research overall: Dendritic cell vaccination trial patients had either newly diagnosed or recurrent glioblastoma.

This CDR3 has 17 residues. Trimming took 2 bases from V and 4 from J; bases not matched to a gene: 11. CDR1 and CDR2 from the germline V gene are KGHSH and LQKENI. Time point: after dendritic cell vaccination, including at tumor progression/relapse. The primer mix had 60 V beta and 13 J beta primers. Sequencing used immunoSEQ multiplex PCR; TCRdb keeps in-frame clones, though not all of them. The table lists over 80,000 clones, around four fifths of them singletons. Sequencing was performed on blood, taken after dendritic cell vaccination. This sequence originates from a human donor with glioblastoma. The chain is built from TRBV18 and TRBJ1-5; 7 positions match TRBD1. CDR3 nucleotide sequence: TGTGCCAGCTCACCATCGGGTCCGGGACAGTGGAATCAGCCCCAGCATTTT. Encoded protein: CASSPSGPGQWNQPQHF.